This TCR beta chain originates from a study of CD8+CD57+ T cells in acquired aplastic anemia. This clonotype was seen a single time. Genomic DNA templated the TCR beta VDJ and CDR3 profiling. TCRdb re-called the reads with MiXCR, one entry per CDR3 protein. This table has around 200,000 distinct CDR3 sequences, more than 60% appearing once. Patients chosen for sequencing had CD8+CD57+ cells that had expanded, as shown by flow cytometry. Trimming removed 5 bases at V and 8 bases at J, with 10 bases between. The germline V gene has CDR1 DFQATT and CDR2 SNEGSKA (reference sequence). The CDR3 consists of 12 residues.

The sequencing input was sorted CD4+, CD8+, or CD8+CD57+ T cells (not recorded which) from PBMCs. The source is a human donor with aplastic anemia. The rearrangement uses TRBV20-1 and TRBJ1-6, with D tentatively TRBD1 (5 bases). CDR3 DNA: TGCAGTGCTCCTCGGGGGGATTCACCCCTCCACTTT. Its protein is CSAPRGDSPLHF.